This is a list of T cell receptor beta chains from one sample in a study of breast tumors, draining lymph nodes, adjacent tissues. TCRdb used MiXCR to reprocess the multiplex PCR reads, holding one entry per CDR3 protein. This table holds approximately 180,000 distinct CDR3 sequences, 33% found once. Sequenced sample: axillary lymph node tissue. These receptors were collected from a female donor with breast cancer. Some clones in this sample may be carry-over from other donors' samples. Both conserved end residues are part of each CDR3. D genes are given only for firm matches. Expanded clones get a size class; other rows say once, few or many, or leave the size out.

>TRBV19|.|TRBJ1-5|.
CASSTHEPGQPQHF
TGTGCCAGTAGTACCCATGAGCCGGGACAGCCCCAGCATTTT
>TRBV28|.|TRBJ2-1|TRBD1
CASSYGQVLDEQFF
TGTGCCAGCAGTTACGGACAGGTTCTGGATGAGCAGTTCTTC
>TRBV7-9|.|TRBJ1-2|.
CASSPQSQASYGNPF
TGTGCCAGCAGCCCCCAGTCCCAGGCCAGCTATGGCAACCCCTTC
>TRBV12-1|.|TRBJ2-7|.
CASSFGGSGVYEQYF
TGTGCCAGCAGCTTTGGAGGTAGCGGGGTCTACGAGCAGTACTTC
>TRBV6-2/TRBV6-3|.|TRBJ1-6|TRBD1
CASNPFGTGGSSYNSPLHF
TGTGCCAGCAACCCATTTGGAACAGGGGGCAGCTCCTATAATTCACCCCTCCACTTT
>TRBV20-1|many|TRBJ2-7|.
CSARDPTAGTRPYEQYF
TGCAGTGCTAGAGATCCTACGGCCGGGACTCGGCCCTACGAGCAGTACTTC
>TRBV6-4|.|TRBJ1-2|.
CASSKKRQSSGNTF
TGTGCCAGCAGTAAAAAGCGACAGTCCTCTGGAAACACCTTC
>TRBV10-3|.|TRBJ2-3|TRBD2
CATGTSGKSDTQYF
TGTGCCACAGGGACTAGCGGGAAGTCTGATACGCAGTATTTT
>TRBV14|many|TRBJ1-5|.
CASSQREGQPQHF
TGTGCCAGCAGCCAAAGGGAAGGTCAGCCCCAGCATTTT
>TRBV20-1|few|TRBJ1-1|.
CSAREQEFTEAFF
TGCAGTGCTAGAGAACAGGAGTTCACTGAAGCTTTCTTT
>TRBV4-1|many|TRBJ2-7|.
CASSLVGGAKPEQYF
TGCGCCAGCAGCCTCGTGGGGGGGGCCAAGCCCGAGCAGTACTTC
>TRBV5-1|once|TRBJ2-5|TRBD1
CASPGTVGETQYF
TGCGCCAGCCCAGGGACAGTAGGAGAGACCCAGTACTTC
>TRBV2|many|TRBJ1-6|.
CASSGGNVGSPLHF
TGTGCCAGCAGTGGAGGGAACGTGGGTTCACCCCTCCACTTT
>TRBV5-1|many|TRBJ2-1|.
CASSFRGPYNEQFF
TGCGCCAGCAGCTTCCGGGGCCCCTACAATGAGCAGTTCTTC
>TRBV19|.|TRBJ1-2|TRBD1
CASSITLIGTGNSGNSF
TGTGCCAGTAGTATCACCCTAATCGGGACAGGGAACTCTGGAAACAGCTTC
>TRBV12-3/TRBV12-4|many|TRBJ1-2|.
CASRPTVNYGYTF
TGTGCCAGCAGGCCTACAGTGAACTATGGCTACACCTTC
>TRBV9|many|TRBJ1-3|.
CASSENSGNTIYF
TGTGCCAGCAGCGAAAACTCTGGAAACACCATATATTTT
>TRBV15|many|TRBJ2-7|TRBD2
CATSRDLAGANYEQYF
TGTGCCACCAGCAGAGATTTGGCGGGAGCGAACTACGAGCAGTACTTC
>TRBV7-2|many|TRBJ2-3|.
CASSLEGSLSTDTQYF
TGTGCCAGCAGCTTAGAAGGGTCCCTTAGCACAGATACGCAGTATTTT
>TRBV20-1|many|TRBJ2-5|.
CSARDIASQYF
TGCAGTGCTAGAGACATAGCGTCCCAGTACTTC
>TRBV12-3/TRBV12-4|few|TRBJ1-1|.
CASSRRLGPTATEAFF
TGTGCCAGCAGTCGGCGGTTGGGACCTACAGCCACTGAAGCTTTCTTT
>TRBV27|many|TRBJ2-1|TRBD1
CASSTGTGGYNEQFF
TGTGCCAGCAGCACTGGGACAGGGGGCTACAATGAGCAGTTCTTC
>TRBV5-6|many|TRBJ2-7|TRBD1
CASSSRDRVGEQYF
TGTGCCAGCAGCTCCCGGGACAGGGTGGGTGAGCAGTACTTC
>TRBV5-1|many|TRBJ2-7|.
CASGFLGVHYEQYF
TGCGCCAGCGGCTTTCTGGGAGTTCACTACGAGCAGTACTTC
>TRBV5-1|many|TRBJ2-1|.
CASSLFTGRNEQFF
TGCGCCAGCAGCTTGTTCACAGGAAGGAATGAGCAGTTCTTC
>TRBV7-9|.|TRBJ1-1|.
CASSLGKAAFF
TGTGCCAGCAGCCTGGGGAAGGCAGCTTTCTTT
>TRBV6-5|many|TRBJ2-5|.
CASTAPGFNKTQYF
TGTGCCAGCACTGCACCGGGTTTTAATAAGACCCAGTACTTC
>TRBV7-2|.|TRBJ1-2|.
CASSLVVGAPNYGYTF
TGTGCCAGCAGCTTAGTAGTAGGGGCCCCAAACTATGGCTACACCTTC
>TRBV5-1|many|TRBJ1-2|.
CASGTLQLGDYGYTF
TGCGCCAGTGGGACCCTTCAACTTGGAGACTATGGCTACACCTTC
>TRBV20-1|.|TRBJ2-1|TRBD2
CSARDLTSGTLSYNEQFF
TGCAGTGCTAGAGATCTCACTAGCGGGACACTTAGTTACAATGAGCAGTTCTTC
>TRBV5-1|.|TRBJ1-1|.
CASSEDTLGDTEAFF
TGCGCCAGCAGCGAGGATACACTCGGGGACACTGAAGCTTTCTTT
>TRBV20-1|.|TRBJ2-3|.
CSAPYPTGGTDTQYF
TGCAGTGCTCCCTACCCGACTGGAGGCACAGATACGCAGTATTTT
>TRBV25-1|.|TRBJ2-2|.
CASGGPSTGELFF
TGTGCCAGCGGGGGGCCCTCCACCGGGGAGCTGTTTTTT
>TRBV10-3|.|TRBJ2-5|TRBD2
CAISSLGGFQETQYF
TGTGCCATCAGCAGCTTGGGAGGGTTCCAAGAGACCCAGTACTTC
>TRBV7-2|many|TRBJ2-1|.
CASSPQRNSYNEQFF
TGTGCCAGCAGCCCACAGCGAAACAGCTACAATGAGCAGTTCTTC
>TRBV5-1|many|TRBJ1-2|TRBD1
CASSFGQGALNGYTF
TGCGCCAGCAGCTTTGGACAGGGGGCGTTGAATGGCTACACCTTC
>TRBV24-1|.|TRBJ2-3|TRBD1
CATDVGTGGTDTQYF
TGTGCCACCGATGTTGGGACAGGGGGCACAGATACGCAGTATTTT
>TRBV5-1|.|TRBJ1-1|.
CASSLVRGEAEAFF
TGCGCCAGCAGCTTGGTAAGGGGGGAGGCTGAAGCTTTCTTT
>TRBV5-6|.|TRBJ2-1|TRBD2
CASSPRTSGRNNEQFF
TGCGCCAGCAGCCCTCGGACTAGCGGGAGGAACAATGAGCAGTTCTTC
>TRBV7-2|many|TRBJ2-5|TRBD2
CASSFSGRADGETQYF
TGTGCCAGCAGCTTTAGCGGGAGGGCCGACGGGGAGACCCAGTACTTC
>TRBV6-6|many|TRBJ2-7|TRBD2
CASSYGLAGEYEQYF
TGTGCCAGCAGTTACGGCCTAGCGGGAGAATACGAGCAGTACTTC
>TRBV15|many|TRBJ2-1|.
CATSREQHNEQFF
TGTGCCACCAGCAGAGAACAGCACAATGAGCAGTTCTTC
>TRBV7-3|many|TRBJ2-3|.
CASSPGGFQIDTQYF
TGTGCCAGCTCCCCGGGGGGCTTCCAAATAGATACGCAGTATTTT
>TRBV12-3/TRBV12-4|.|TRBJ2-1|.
CASWDGATRNEQLF
TGTGCCAGCTGGGACGGGGCCACCAGGAATGAGCAGCTCTTC
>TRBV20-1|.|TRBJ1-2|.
CSAILLAGGLSSYNEYGYTF
TGCAGTGCTATTCTCTTAGCGGGGGGGTTGAGCTCCTACAATGAGTATGGCTACACCTTC
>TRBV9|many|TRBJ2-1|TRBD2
CASSVDSGGYNEQFF
TGTGCCAGCAGCGTAGATAGCGGGGGCTACAATGAGCAGTTCTTC
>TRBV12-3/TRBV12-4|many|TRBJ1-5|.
CASTKGPQPQHF
TGTGCCAGCACCAAAGGTCCTCAGCCCCAGCATTTT
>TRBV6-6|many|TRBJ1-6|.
CASSHGGENSPLHF
TGTGCCAGCAGTCACGGGGGGGAGAATTCACCCCTCCACTTT
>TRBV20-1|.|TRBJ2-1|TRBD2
CSASGGFNEQFF
TGCAGTGCTAGCGGGGGGTTCAATGAGCAGTTCTTC
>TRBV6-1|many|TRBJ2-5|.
CASGGGIDEGLETQYF
TGTGCCAGCGGGGGCGGAATAGATGAGGGGCTCGAGACCCAGTACTTC
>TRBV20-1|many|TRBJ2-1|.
CSATPLGGGTYNEQFF
TGCAGTGCTACCCCTTTAGGAGGGGGGACCTACAATGAGCAGTTCTTC
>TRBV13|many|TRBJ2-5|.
CASSPRPKETQYF
TGTGCCAGCAGCCCAAGACCAAAAGAGACCCAGTACTTC
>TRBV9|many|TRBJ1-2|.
CASSRNDGGSNYGYTF
TGTGCCAGCAGCAGAAATGATGGGGGCAGCAACTATGGCTACACCTTC